The 5 T cell receptor beta chains below come from one sample, sequenced in a study of blood T cell repertoires in COVID-19. The assay was immunoSEQ multiplex PCR, and TCRdb's table has in-frame clones only and misses some. The table has some 180,000 clones, 80% to 90% seen once. Sequencing was performed on peripheral blood. The receptors come from a man in his 70s with active or convalescent COVID-19.

The chain employs TRBV4-1 and TRBJ2-7; TRBD2 is a possible D gene (5 bases). There are 14 residues in the CDR3. Trimming took 3 bases from V and 10 from J, leaving 19 bases between them. CDR1 MGHRA and CDR2 YSYEKL come from the germline V gene. In DNA form, the CDR3 reads TGCGCCAGCAGCCAGGCCGCCGGACTGGGCGATCAGTACTTC. Translating it yields CASSQAAGLGDQYF.

The chain links TRBV12-5 to TRBJ1-2; 10 nucleotides match TRBD1. Germline V gene data show CDR1 as LGHNT and CDR2 as FRNRAP. The CDR3 sequence is 15 residues long. V trimming: 5 bases; J trimming: 4 bases; junction bases outside the gene matches: 7. This CDR3 is CASGLGDRGPYGYTF. Here the CDR3 DNA reads TGTGCTAGTGGTCTCGGAGACAGGGGGCCCTATGGCTACACCTTC.

The gene calls are TRBV6-6 and TRBJ1-2; 8 bases align to TRBD1. The ends lost 5 bases at V and 8 bases at J; junction bases unmatched: 10. This CDR3 spans 14 amino acids. Germline CDR1 is MNHNY and CDR2 is SVGAGI (reference sequence). The DNA for the CDR3 is TGTGCCAGCAGTAGGACAGGACAGGGCGGGGGCTACACCTTC. Protein product: CASSRTGQGGGYTF.

The chain combines TRBV7-3 with TRBJ2-2, with 9 bases aligning to TRBD1. This CDR3 is built from 16 residues. CDR1 and CDR2 (germline): SGHTA, FQGTGA. V was pared by 6 bases and J by 1 base, with 6 bases of the junction left unmatched. CDR3 sequence (DNA): TGTGCCAGCAGATCCCCGGGACAGGGGAACACCGGGGAGCTGTTTTTT. Encoded protein: CASRSPGQGNTGELFF. Full variable domain (rest looked up from reference TRBV7-3 and TRBJ2-2): GAGVSQTPSNKVTEKGKYVELRCDPISGHTALYWYRQSLGQGPEFLIYFQGTGAADDSGLPNDRFFAVRPEGSVSTLKIQRTERGDSAVYLCASRSPGQGNTGELFFGEGSRLTVL.

This sequence joins TRBV19 and TRBJ2-3; 9 bases are shared with TRBD1. Per the germline V gene, CDR1 is LNHDA and CDR2 is SQIVND (reference sequence). The CDR3 is 14 residues long. Germline trimming cut 6 bases from V and 6 bases from J; bases unmatched to any gene: 7. The CDR3 DNA reads as TGTGCCAGTAGGGCCGGGACAGGGACGGATACGCAGTATTTT. It translates to CASRAGTGTDTQYF.